This entry concerns a single TCR beta chain. The data are from a study of blood T cell repertoires in COVID-19. Looking at the study overall: The United States, Italy and Spain were the sources of the acute and convalescent COVID-19 samples.

This CDR3 region has 15 residues. Germline V gene sequence: CDR1 LGHNA, CDR2 YSLEER. Trimming removed 4 bases from V and 4 bases from J; junction bases left unmatched: 9. In the original workflow: The authors estimated nucleated cell counts from reference gene primer amplification. The protocol was immunoSEQ multiplex PCR, while the TCRdb copy is restricted to in-frame clones and leaves out a portion. V, J and clone size derive from that table, while D and trimming were established from the DNA sequence. The sample consists of tens of thousands of clones, about 83% of them appearing once. Sequencing was carried out using peripheral blood. The rearrangement joins TRBV4-3 to TRBJ2-5; 7 bases are shared with TRBD1. The source is a man in his 70s with acute or convalescent COVID-19. CDR3 DNA sequence: TGCGCCAGCAGCCGAGAGACAGGGTTCGGAGAGACCCAGTACTTC. This encodes CASSRETGFGETQYF.